What follows are 3 T cell receptor beta chains derived from one specimen sequenced in a study of early T cells in non-severe SARS-CoV-2 infection. TCRdb re-analysed the 5' RACE reads in MiXCR, keeping a single row per CDR3 protein. The sample holds under 45,000 distinct CDR3 sequences, more than 4.5% seen once. Sample: whole blood, taken at baseline. The receptors stem from an adult who was a healthcare worker with PCR-confirmed SARS-CoV-2 infection or an uninfected control (not recorded which).

This clonotype occurred many times. The V call is TRBV4-1, the J call TRBJ1-2; D not certain. The V end was cut by 0 bases, the J end by 6 bases, with 8 bases between. The V gene's germline CDR1 is MGHRA and CDR2 YSYEKL. CDR3 length equals 13 residues. In DNA, the CDR3 is TGCGCCAGCAGCCAAGATACCGGGAATGGCTACACCTTC. Translated: CASSQDTGNGYTF.

By share of the sample, this clonotype is medium-sized. The chain has TRBV5-4 and TRBJ2-1, with 7 bases matching TRBD2. Germline V gives CDR1 SGHNT, CDR2 YYREEE (reference sequence). The CDR3 covers 15 residues. V gave up 0 bases and J gave up 6 bases; unmatched junction bases: 6. Written as DNA, the CDR3 is TGTGCCAGCAGCTTGGGGGCGGGAGTCTTCAATGAGCAGTTCTTC. As protein: CASSLGAGVFNEQFF.

The chain carries TRBV6-1 and TRBJ1-3; D not resolved. CDR1 and CDR2 from the germline V gene are MNHNS and SASEGT. Trimming cost V 7 bases and J 7 bases, with 17 bases left between them. The CDR3 runs 14 residues. DNA for the CDR3: TGTGCCAGCACTCAAGGCCTGAAGGCCAACACCATATATTTT. The encoded protein is CASTQGLKANTIYF.